This entry lists 25 T cell receptor beta chains sequenced from one sample in a study of cytomegalovirus exposure and HLA in healthy donors. Primers for the PCR totalled 60 Vbeta and 13 Jbeta. Sequenced by immunoSEQ multiplex PCR; TCRdb stores in-frame clones only, minus some. The table includes tens of thousands of clones, 67% detected once. Specimen: PBMCs. These receptor sequences come from a man aged 30 to 45 in good health and CMV-seronegative.

This clone was counted only a few times. This sequence joins TRBV9 and TRBJ2-2; a possible D gene is TRBD2 (5 bases). This CDR3 is built from 16 residues. V was shortened by 0 bases and J by 4 bases, with 13 bases between the two germline ends. CDR1 SGDLS and CDR2 YYNGEE come from the germline V gene. The CDR3 region has the DNA TGTGCCAGCAGCGTAGTTCACTTTGGGAGCACCGGGGAGCTGTTTTTT. It is translated as CASSVVHFGSTGELFF. Variable domain in full (rest from reference TRBV9 and TRBJ2-2): DSGVTQTPKHLITATGQRVTLRCSPRSGDLSVYWYQQSLDQGLQFLIQYYNGEERAKGNILERFSAQQFPDLHSELNLSSLELGDSALYFCASSVVHFGSTGELFFGEGSRLTVL.

The sample holds a few counts of this clone. This chain joins TRBV30 and TRBJ2-2; tentative D call: TRBD2 (6 bases). Per the germline V gene, CDR1 is GTSNPN and CDR2 is SVGIG (reference sequence). The CDR3 length is 16 residues. The V gene lost 0 bases and the J gene lost 0 bases, with 11 bases spanning the gap. The CDR3 sequence: CAWSVFSSANTGELFF. CDR3 bases: TGTGCCTGGAGTGTCTTCTCTAGCGCGAACACCGGGGAGCTGTTTTTT.

The sample holds a few counts of this clone. The rearrangement links TRBV27 to TRBJ2-7, with TRBD2 identical over 13 bases. The CDR3 contains 15 residues. The germline V gene encodes CDR1 MNHEY and CDR2 SMNVEV (reference sequence). V dropped 5 bases and J dropped 6; count of bases not matched to a gene: 7. CDR3 amino acids: CASSLWTSGSAEQYF. CDR3 in DNA: TGTGCCAGCAGTCTATGGACTAGCGGGAGTGCCGAGCAGTACTTC.

This chain links TRBV5-8 with TRBJ2-1; D not certain. CDR1 is SGHTS and CDR2 is YDEGEE in the germline V gene. V dropped 0 bases and J dropped 12 bases, with 4 bases sitting between them. The CDR3 has 10 residues. As DNA, the CDR3 is TGTGCCAGCAGCTTGGATCGGCAGTTCTTC. It codes for CASSLDRQFF.

The chain combines TRBV18 with TRBJ1-1, with D perhaps TRBD1 (6 bases). This CDR3 spans 15 amino acids. V was shortened by 3 bases and J by 1 base, with 12 bases between the two germline ends. CDR1 is KGHSH, CDR2 LQKENI, per germline. This chain's CDR3 is CASSPTWTENTEAFF. In DNA, the CDR3 is TGTGCCAGCTCACCGACTTGGACAGAGAACACTGAAGCTTTCTTT.

This chain connects TRBV2 to TRBJ2-1, with TRBD2 identical over 8 bases. CDR1 and CDR2 (germline): SNHLY, FYNNEI. Germline trimming cut 2 bases from V and 4 bases from J; bases unmatched to any gene: 7. The length of the CDR3 is 16 residues. CDR3 in DNA: TGTGCCAGCAGTGAAATTGGTAGCGGGGTTTACAATGAGCAGTTCTTC. Translating it yields CASSEIGSGVYNEQFF.

The rearrangement links TRBV18 to TRBJ1-1; D unresolved. The CDR3 sequence is 15 residues long. CDR1 and CDR2 (germline): KGHSH, LQKENI. V lost 1 base to trimming and J lost 3 bases, with 12 bases between them. The CDR3 loop reads CASSPQGGLHTEAFF. CDR3 DNA sequence: TGTGCCAGCTCACCACAGGGAGGCTTGCACACTGAAGCTTTCTTT.

V gene TRBV13 combines with J gene TRBJ1-4; a weak D match, TRBD1 (6 bases). Trimming pared 0 bases from V and 6 bases from J, leaving 14 bases between. Germline CDR1 is PRHDT and CDR2 is FYEKMQ (reference sequence). The CDR3 sequence is 16 residues long. DNA of the CDR3: TGTGCCAGCAGCTTAGGCCTCCGCAGGGGCGATGAAAAACTGTTTTTT. It specifies CASSLGLRRGDEKLFF.

This clone was seen only a few times. This chain connects TRBV10-3 to TRBJ1-1; D unclear. CDR1 and CDR2 from the germline V gene are ENHRY and SYGVKD. This CDR3 is 13 amino acids long. V was trimmed by 10 bases and J by 4 bases, leaving 16 bases between them. CDR3 sequence (DNA): TGTGCCAGCCGACGGGAATTGTCCACTGAAGCTTTCTTT. It is translated as CASRRELSTEAFF.

This clone was seen only a few times. The chain recombines TRBV19 with TRBJ2-7, with 11 positions matching TRBD1. The CDR3 is 17 amino acids. Germline V gene sequence: CDR1 LNHDA, CDR2 SQIVND (reference sequence). The V segment lost 4 bases and the J segment 2 bases; nucleotides outside the gene matches: 10. The CDR3 spells CASSKRKGGQGAYEQYF. Written as DNA, the CDR3 is TGTGCCAGTAGTAAGAGGAAGGGGGGACAGGGGGCCTACGAGCAGTACTTC.

The chain links TRBV19 to TRBJ1-5, with 7 bases lining up with TRBD1. CDR1 and CDR2 (germline): LNHDA, SQIVND (reference sequence). V lost 6 bases to trimming and J lost 2 bases; unmatched junction nucleotides: 7. There are 15 residues in the CDR3. Here the CDR3 reads CASRTGWGGNQPQHF. CDR3 DNA sequence: TGTGCCAGTAGGACAGGGTGGGGAGGCAATCAGCCCCAGCATTTT. The entire variable domain, with the rest obtained from reference TRBV19 and TRBJ1-5, is as follows: DGGITQSPKYLFRKEGQNVTLSCEQNLNHDAMYWYRQDPGQGLRLIYYSQIVNDFQKGDIAEGYSVSREKKESFPLTVTSAQKNPTAFYLCASRTGWGGNQPQHFGDGTRLSIL.

V is TRBV5-1 and J is TRBJ1-4, with 11 bases that match TRBD1. The CDR3 contains 15 residues. CDR1 and CDR2 (germline): SGHRS, YFSETQ. Trimming cost V 0 bases and J 8 bases; bases outside gene matches: 3. The CDR3 region is CASSLDGTGGEKLFF. The DNA for the CDR3 is TGCGCCAGCAGCTTGGATGGGACAGGGGGGGAAAAACTGTTTTTT.

The genes are TRBV6-1 and TRBJ1-1; 8 bases are a match to TRBD1. The CDR3 length is 15 residues. Germline lookup yields CDR1 MNHNS and CDR2 SASEGT. The ends lost 6 bases at V and 2 bases at J; junction bases unmatched: 8. The CDR3 DNA reads TGTGCCAGCAGCGCCCAGGGGGCGGGAAACACTGAAGCTTTCTTT. As protein: CASSAQGAGNTEAFF.

The chain recombines TRBV21-1 with TRBJ1-5. TRBV21-1 is deemed a pseudogene. The CDR3 totals 12 residues. CDR3 residues: CASSKRGGPQHF. The CDR3 DNA reads TGTGCCAGCAGCAAGAGGGGGGGGCCCCAGCATTTT.

CDR3 coding DNA: TGTGCCAGTAGTATGGGCAGAACTTACTATGGCTACACCTTC. The encoded protein is CASSMGRTYYGYTF. The chain recombines TRBV19 with TRBJ1-2; D not resolved. V lost 3 bases, J lost 3 bases, and 11 bases lay in between. The CDR3 totals 14 residues. The V gene's germline CDR1 is LNHDA and CDR2 SQIVND (reference sequence).

V and J are TRBV27 and TRBJ2-1; 12 bases agree with TRBD1. V was clipped by 10 bases and J by 6 bases; unmatched bases: 7. Germline lookup yields CDR1 MNHEY and CDR2 SMNVEV (reference sequence). The CDR3 spans 14 residues. In DNA, the CDR3 is TGTGCCACGGAAGGGACAGGGGGCATCAATGAGCAGTTCTTC. It yields the protein CATEGTGGINEQFF.

The chain recombines TRBV30 with TRBJ1-2, with 10 bases fitting TRBD1. There are 14 residues in the CDR3. V shed 3 bases, J shed 7 bases, and the junction held 8 bases outside the gene matches. The germline gives CDR1 GTSNPN, CDR2 SVGIG (reference sequence). CDR3 DNA sequence: TGTGCCTGGAGCCGTGACAGGGGGCGTATTGGCTACACCTTC. Its protein is CAWSRDRGRIGYTF.

This clone has only one observation. This chain links TRBV29-1 with TRBJ2-1, with 7 bases that match TRBD1. V dropped 1 base and J dropped 1; count of bases not matched to a gene: 1. The CDR3 is made up of 14 amino acids. Per the germline V gene, CDR1 is SQVTM and CDR2 is ANQGSEA. CDR3 nucleotide sequence: TGCAGCGTTGAAGCCAGGGGGTCCTACAATGAGCAGTTCTTC. Translated: CSVEARGSYNEQFF.

This clone was picked up a small number of times. This chain links TRBV5-1 with TRBJ2-7; no firm D call. V dropped 7 bases and J dropped 2 bases, with 13 bases sitting between them. There are 13 residues in the CDR3. The germline CDR1 and CDR2 sequences are SGHRS and YFSETQ. The CDR3 DNA sequence: TGCGCCAGCGGCGAACTAATGACCTACGAGCAGTACTTC. Translating it yields CASGELMTYEQYF.

The chain recombines TRBV5-6 with TRBJ2-7, with 8 bases aligning to TRBD1. Germline V gene lookup returns CDR1 SGHDT and CDR2 YYEEEE. V was pared by 2 bases and J by 5 bases, with 6 bases of the junction left unmatched. The CDR3 is 14 residues long. The CDR3 DNA follows: TGTGCCAGCAGCTTCGGCCAGGGGGCCAACGAGCAGTACTTC. Residues: CASSFGQGANEQYF. The complete variable domain, with remaining parts taken from reference TRBV5-6 and TRBJ2-7, reads DAGVTQSPTHLIKTRGQQVTLRCSPKSGHDTVSWYQQALGQGPQFIFQYYEEEERQRGNFPDRFSGHQFPNYSSELNVNALLLGDSALYLCASSFGQGANEQYFGPGTRLTVT.

This rearrangement joins TRBV19 to TRBJ2-6; D is possibly TRBD2 (5 bases). CDR1 and CDR2 (germline): LNHDA, SQIVND (reference sequence). V dropped 2 bases and J dropped 0 bases, with 11 bases sitting between them. The CDR3 consists of 17 residues. Here the CDR3 reads CASSIKKGSSGANVLTF. The CDR3 coding sequence is TGTGCCAGTAGTATAAAAAAAGGGAGCTCTGGGGCCAACGTCCTGACTTTC.

V and J are TRBV4-2 and TRBJ1-1; 7 positions agree with TRBD1. The CDR3 sequence is 18 residues long. Per germline, CDR1 LGHNA and CDR2 YNFKEQ. Germline trimming cut 0 bases from V and 0 bases from J; bases unmatched to any gene: 10. CDR3 sequence (DNA): TGTGCCAGCAGCCAAGATATAGGGACAGTAGCAATGAACACTGAAGCTTTCTTT. Its protein product is CASSQDIGTVAMNTEAFF.

In its sample, this clone was seen a few times. The chain employs TRBV6-1 and TRBJ1-1; 8 nucleotides align to TRBD1. Germline loops: CDR1 MNHNS, CDR2 SASEGT. Unmatched junction bases numbered 4, after V lost 4 bases and J lost 0 bases. The CDR3 has 15 amino acids. The CDR3 sequence: CASSVGQGLNTEAFF. In DNA, the CDR3 is TGTGCCAGCAGTGTCGGACAGGGTTTGAACACTGAAGCTTTCTTT.

This clone was observed a handful of times. This CDR3 reads CATSRDGVMNTEAFF. The CDR3 DNA reads as TGTGCCACCAGCAGAGATGGAGTTATGAACACTGAAGCTTTCTTT. J is TRBJ1-1 and V is TRBV15; D not resolved. The CDR3 totals 15 residues. Germline V gives CDR1 LNHNV, CDR2 YYDKDF (reference sequence). Trimming stripped 0 bases from V and 0 bases from J, with 8 bases between.

This clone was seen more than once but under ten times. The chain recombines TRBV5-4 with TRBJ2-3; 8 bases line up with TRBD2. The CDR3 totals 15 residues. Germline V gene sequence: CDR1 SGHNT, CDR2 YYREEE (reference sequence). V lost 2 bases to trimming and J lost 1 base; unmatched junction nucleotides: 3. Here the CDR3 reads CASSLSSGGTDTQYF. Written as DNA, the CDR3 is TGTGCCAGCAGCTTAAGTAGCGGGGGCACAGATACGCAGTATTTT.